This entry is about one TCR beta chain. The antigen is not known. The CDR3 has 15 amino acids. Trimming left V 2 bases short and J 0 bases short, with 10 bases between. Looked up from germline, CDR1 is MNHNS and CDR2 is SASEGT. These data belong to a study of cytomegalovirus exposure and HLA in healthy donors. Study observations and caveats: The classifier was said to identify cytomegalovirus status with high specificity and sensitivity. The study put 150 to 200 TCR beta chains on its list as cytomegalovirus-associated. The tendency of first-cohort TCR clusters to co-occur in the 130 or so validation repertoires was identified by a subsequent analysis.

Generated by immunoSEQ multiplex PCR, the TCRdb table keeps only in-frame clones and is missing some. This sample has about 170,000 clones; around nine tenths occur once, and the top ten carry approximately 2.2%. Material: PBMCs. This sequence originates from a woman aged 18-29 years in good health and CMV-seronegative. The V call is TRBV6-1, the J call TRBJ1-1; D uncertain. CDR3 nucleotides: TGTGCCAGCAGTGAAAAAACGAACATGAACACTGAAGCTTTCTTT. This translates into CASSEKTNMNTEAFF.